The clone carrying this T cell receptor (beta chain) turned up a few times. This entry is derived from a study of blood T cells in healthy people across ages. PCR was performed a second time for 7 to 11 cycles using a sample-barcoded 5' primer and a J-beta primer mix. MiXCR, run by TCRdb on the 5' RACE reads, gives a single entry per CDR3 protein. The data show some 1,500,000 distinct CDR3 sequences, about 42% seen once. The trim removed 2 bases at V and 4 bases at J, leaving 5 bases unmatched. Germline V gives CDR1 MNHNS, CDR2 SASEGT. This CDR3 region has 15 residues. Sample: blood. The receptor was isolated from a young woman in good health. The V call is TRBV6-1, the J call TRBJ1-5; 7 positions agree with TRBD1. CDR3 region: CASSEHRGVNQPQHF. The CDR3 DNA reads TGTGCCAGCAGTGAACACAGGGGTGTGAATCAGCCCCAGCATTTT.